This TCR beta chain was retrieved from a study of ipilimumab plus nivolumab after autologous stem cell transplantation. As for the study in general: Typical patient got 5 ipilimumab doses and roughly 8 nivolumab doses (median). The DLBCL group included primary refractory and relapsed cases.

The CDR3 is made up of 15 amino acids. Germline V gene sequence: CDR1 SGHRS, CDR2 YFSETQ. V lost 0 bases to trimming and J lost 1 base, with 10 bases between them. Remarks on this clone: No antigen is known for it.

Profiled with immunoSEQ multiplex PCR; TCRdb holds only in-frame clones, not every one. Found here are about 16,000 clones, approximately 71% of them singletons; the top ten hold less than 25%. Starting 14 to 28 days after autologous transplant, ipilimumab 1 mg/kg was given. Points from the study as a whole: Per the authors, repertoire, Treg and microbiota data justify further study.

This clonotype was obtained from a male donor with diffuse large B-cell lymphoma. The sequenced sample was PBMCs, obtained in a trial of ipilimumab plus nivolumab as post-transplant consolidation. The V gene is TRBV5-1, the J gene TRBJ1-2, with D unclear. CDR3 residues: CASSLESASNYGYTF. The CDR3 bases are TGCGCCAGCAGCTTGGAGTCAGCTAGTAACTATGGCTACACCTTC.